This TCR beta chain was profiled in a study of shared clonotypes between healthy human individuals. V gave up 6 bases and J gave up 5 bases; unmatched junction bases: 2. Germline loops: CDR1 MNHEY, CDR2 SVGAGI. This CDR3 has 13 residues. Libraries were prepared by immunoSEQ multiplex PCR; TCRdb keeps only in-frame clonotypes and omits some of them. The sample consists of approximately 2,000,000 clones, 80% to 95% of them appearing once. As defined, naive CD8 cells were CD45RO-negative and positively selected for CCR7, with terminally differentiated effector memory CD45RA+ cells excluded. The chain recombines TRBV6-5 with TRBJ2-1, with TRBD1 identical over 9 bases. This clonotype was sampled from a man between 18 and 29 years old in good health. Some clones in this sample may be carry-over from other donors' samples. Sequencing was carried out using naive CD8+ T cells from PBMCs. As DNA, the CDR3 is TGTGCCAGCAGCAGGACAGGGGACAATGAGCAGTTCTTC. Encoded protein: CASSRTGDNEQFF.